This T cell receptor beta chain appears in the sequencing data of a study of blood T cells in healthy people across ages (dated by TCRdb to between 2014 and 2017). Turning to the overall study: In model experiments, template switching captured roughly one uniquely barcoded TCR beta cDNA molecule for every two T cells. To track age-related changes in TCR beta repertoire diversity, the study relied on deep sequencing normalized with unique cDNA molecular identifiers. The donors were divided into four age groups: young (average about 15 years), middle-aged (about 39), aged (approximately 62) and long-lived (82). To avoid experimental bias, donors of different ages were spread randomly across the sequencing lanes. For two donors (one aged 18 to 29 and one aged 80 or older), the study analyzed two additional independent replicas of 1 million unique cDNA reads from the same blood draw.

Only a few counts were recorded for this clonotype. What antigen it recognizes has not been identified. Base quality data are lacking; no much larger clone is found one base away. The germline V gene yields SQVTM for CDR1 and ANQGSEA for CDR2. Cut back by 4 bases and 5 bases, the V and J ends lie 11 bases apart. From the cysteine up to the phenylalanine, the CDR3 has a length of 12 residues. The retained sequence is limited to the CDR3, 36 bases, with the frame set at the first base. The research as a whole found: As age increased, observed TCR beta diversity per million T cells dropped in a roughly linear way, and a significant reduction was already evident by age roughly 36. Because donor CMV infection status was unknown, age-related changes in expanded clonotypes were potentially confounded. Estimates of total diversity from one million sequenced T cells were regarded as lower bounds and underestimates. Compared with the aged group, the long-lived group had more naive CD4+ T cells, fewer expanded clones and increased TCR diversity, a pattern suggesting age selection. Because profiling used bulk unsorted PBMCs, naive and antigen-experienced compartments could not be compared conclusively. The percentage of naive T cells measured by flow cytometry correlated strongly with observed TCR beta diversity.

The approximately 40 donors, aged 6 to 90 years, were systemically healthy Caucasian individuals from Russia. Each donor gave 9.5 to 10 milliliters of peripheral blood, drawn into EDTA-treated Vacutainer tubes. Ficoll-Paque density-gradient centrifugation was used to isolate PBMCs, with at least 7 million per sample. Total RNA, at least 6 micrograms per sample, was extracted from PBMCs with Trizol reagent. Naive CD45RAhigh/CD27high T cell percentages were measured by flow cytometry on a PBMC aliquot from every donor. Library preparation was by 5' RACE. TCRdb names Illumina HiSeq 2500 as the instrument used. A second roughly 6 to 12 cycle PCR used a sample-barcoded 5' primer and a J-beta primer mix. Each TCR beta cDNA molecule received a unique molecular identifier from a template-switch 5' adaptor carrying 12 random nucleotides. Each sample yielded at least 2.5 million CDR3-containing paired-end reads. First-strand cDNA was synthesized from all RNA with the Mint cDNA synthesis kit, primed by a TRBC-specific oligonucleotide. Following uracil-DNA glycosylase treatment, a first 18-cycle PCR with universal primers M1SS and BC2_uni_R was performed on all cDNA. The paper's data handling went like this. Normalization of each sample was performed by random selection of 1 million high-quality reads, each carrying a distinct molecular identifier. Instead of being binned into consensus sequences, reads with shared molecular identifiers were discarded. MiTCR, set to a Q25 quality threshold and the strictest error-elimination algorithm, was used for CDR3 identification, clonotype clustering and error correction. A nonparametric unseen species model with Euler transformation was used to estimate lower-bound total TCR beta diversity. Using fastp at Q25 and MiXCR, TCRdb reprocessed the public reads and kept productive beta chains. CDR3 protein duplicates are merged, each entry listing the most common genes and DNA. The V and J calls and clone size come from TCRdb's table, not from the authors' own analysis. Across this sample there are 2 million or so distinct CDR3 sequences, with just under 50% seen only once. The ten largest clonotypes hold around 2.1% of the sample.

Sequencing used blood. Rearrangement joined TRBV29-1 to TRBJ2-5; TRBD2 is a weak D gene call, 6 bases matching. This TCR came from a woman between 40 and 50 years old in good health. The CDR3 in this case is CSVGRVDETQYF. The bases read TGCAGCGTTGGGAGGGTCGATGAGACCCAGTACTTC.